This T cell receptor beta chain appears in the sequencing data of a study of read filtering for tumor transcriptome and immune sequencing. Study-wide findings and caveats: Roughly 79% of IR-seq clonotypes had one read, totaling approximately 4% of reads; RNA-seq: approximately 73% and 42%. Even smaller IR-seq throughput identified most shared clonotypes.

The V end lost 0 bases, the J end lost 3 bases, and 10 bases lay between the germline ends. This CDR3 contains 15 residues. Germline CDR1 SGHRS, CDR2 YFSETQ. This clonotype was seen ten or more times. Its antigen is currently unknown. From 350 to 500 ng of RNA, a library with molecular barcoded alpha/delta and beta/gamma adaptors was made. One entry per CDR3 protein results from TCRdb running MiXCR on the reads. The sample includes roughly 90,000 distinct CDR3 sequences, about a fifth of them seen just once. Sequencing was carried out using a population of CD138-negative cells sorted from bone marrow. The receptor's source is a donor at least 40 years old with multiple myeloma. This chain uses TRBV5-1 with TRBJ1-5; possible D gene TRBD1, 6 bases. The CDR3 coding sequence is TGCGCCAGCAGCTTGGCCGGGGGGCCCAATCAGCCCCAGCATTTT. It encodes CASSLAGGPNQPQHF.